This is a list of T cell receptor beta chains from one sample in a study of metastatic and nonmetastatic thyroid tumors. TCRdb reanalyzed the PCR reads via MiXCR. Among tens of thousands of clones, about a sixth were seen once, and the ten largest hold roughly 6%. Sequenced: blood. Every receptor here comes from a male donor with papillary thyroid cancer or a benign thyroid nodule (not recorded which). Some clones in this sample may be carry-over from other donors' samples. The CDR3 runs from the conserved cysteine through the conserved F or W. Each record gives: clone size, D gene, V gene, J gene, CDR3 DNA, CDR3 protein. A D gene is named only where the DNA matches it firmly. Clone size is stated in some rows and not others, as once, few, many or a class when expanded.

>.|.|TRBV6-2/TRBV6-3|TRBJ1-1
TGTGCCAGCATTTACGATAGCGGGACTGAAGCTTTCTTT
CASIYDSGTEAFF
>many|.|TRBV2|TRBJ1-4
TGTGCCAGCAGTGAGTTTAATGGTGCTAATGAAAAACTGTTTTTT
CASSEFNGANEKLFF
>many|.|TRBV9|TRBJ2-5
TGTGCCAGCACCCCGGGTAGGGGCGAGACCCAGTACTTC
CASTPGRGETQYF
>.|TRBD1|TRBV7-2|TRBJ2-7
TGTGCCAGCAGCCGAGACAGGGTTCGTGAGCAGTACTTC
CASSRDRVREQYF
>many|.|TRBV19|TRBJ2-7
TGTGCCAGTAGTATGTCGGACTATTCCTACGAGCAGTACTTC
CASSMSDYSYEQYF
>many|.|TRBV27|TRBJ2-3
TGTGCCAGCAGTTTACTCGATCTCGCCTCTAGCACAGATACGCAGTATTTT
CASSLLDLASSTDTQYF
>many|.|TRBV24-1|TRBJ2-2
TGTGCCACCAGTGATCCCTCTCCGGGGACCGGGGAGCTGTTTTTT
CATSDPSPGTGELFF
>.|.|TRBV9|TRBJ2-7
TGTGCCAGCAGCCCACGTAGTTTGGCCTACGAGCAGTACTTC
CASSPRSLAYEQYF
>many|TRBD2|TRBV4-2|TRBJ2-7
TGTGCCAGCAGCCAAGTAACGGGGGGAAACTACGAGCAGTACTTC
CASSQVTGGNYEQYF
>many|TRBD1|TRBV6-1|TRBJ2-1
TGTGCCAGCAACCCGACAGGGGGGTCCAATGAGCAGTTCTTC
CASNPTGGSNEQFF
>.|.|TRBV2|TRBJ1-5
TGTGCCAGCAGCTCATCGGGTAGCAATCAGCCCCAGCATTTT
CASSSSGSNQPQHF
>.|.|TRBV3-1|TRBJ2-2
TGTGCCAGCAGCCAGGGGTTCACCGGGGAGCTGTTTTTT
CASSQGFTGELFF
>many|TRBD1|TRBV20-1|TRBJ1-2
TGCAGTGCCTTTCCCCGGACAGGGGGCGGCTTATATGGCTACACCTTC
CSAFPRTGGGLYGYTF
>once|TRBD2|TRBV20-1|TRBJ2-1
TGCAGTGCTAGAGGGGGACTAGCGGCGGGGAGTAATGAGCAGTTCTTC
CSARGGLAAGSNEQFF
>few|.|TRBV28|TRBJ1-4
TGTGCCAGCAGTTTAATAGACACCATTGAAAAACTGTTTTTT
CASSLIDTIEKLFF
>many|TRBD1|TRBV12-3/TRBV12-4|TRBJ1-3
TGTGCCAGCAGGACCGGACAGGGACCAGGAAACACCATATATTTT
CASRTGQGPGNTIYF
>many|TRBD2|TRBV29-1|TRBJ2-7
TGCAGCGGGCAGCGGGAGGGGGGAGAGCAGTACTTC
CSGQREGGEQYF
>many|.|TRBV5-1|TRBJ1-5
TGCGCCAGCAGCTACGCGGGACAACACAATCAGCCCCAGCATTTT
CASSYAGQHNQPQHF
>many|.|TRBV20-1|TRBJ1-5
TGCAGTGCTAATGAAGTGTCAGAGGGAGGGCAGCCCCAGCATTTT
CSANEVSEGGQPQHF
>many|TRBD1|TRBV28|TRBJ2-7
TGTGCCAGCAGGACAGGGGGTTTTCGATACGAGCAGTACTTC
CASRTGGFRYEQYF
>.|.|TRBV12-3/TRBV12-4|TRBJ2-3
TGTGCCAGCAGTCCCCCGGTCGGTAAGACAGATACGCAGTATTTT
CASSPPVGKTDTQYF
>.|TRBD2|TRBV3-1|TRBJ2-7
TGTGCCAGCAGCACTACTAGCGGAAGCTACGAGCAGTACTTC
CASSTTSGSYEQYF
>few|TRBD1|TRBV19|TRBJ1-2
TGTGCCAGTGTTGACAGGGGTCTTCACTACGGCTACACCTTC
CASVDRGLHYGYTF
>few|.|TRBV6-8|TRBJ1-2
TGTGCCAGCAGTCCGCGGTGGGGTGCGCGTCACTATGGCTACACCTTC
CASSPRWGARHYGYTF
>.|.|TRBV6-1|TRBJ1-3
TGTGCCAGCAGTGAAGTGGGGACACCGCTCGACTCTGGAAACACCATATATTTT
CASSEVGTPLDSGNTIYF
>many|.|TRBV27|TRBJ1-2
TGTGCCAGCAGTTTCGGCGGTGGTGGCTACACCTTC
CASSFGGGGYTF
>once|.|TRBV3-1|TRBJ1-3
TGTGCCAGCAGCCACGGACAGGGAAACACCATATATTTT
CASSHGQGNTIYF
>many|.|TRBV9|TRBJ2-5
TGTGCCAGCAGCGTAGTCGGCGAGACCCAGTACTTC
CASSVVGETQYF
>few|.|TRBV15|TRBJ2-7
TGTGCCACCAGCAGAGATCGCGCCCCCTCCTACGAGCAGTACTTC
CATSRDRAPSYEQYF
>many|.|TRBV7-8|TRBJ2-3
TGTGCCAGCAGCTTAGATCCGGGGGCAGATACGCAGTATTTT
CASSLDPGADTQYF
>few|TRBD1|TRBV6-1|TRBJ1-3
TGTGCCAGCAGTGATCCTGCAGGGGGAACCACCATATATTTT
CASSDPAGGTTIYF
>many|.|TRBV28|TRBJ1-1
TGTGCCAGCGCCTTAGAGGAGACTGAAGCTTTCTTT
CASALEETEAFF
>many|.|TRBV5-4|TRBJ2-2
TGTGCCAGCAGCTTGGTGGGCGGGAAGAACACCGGGGAGCTGTTTTTT
CASSLVGGKNTGELFF
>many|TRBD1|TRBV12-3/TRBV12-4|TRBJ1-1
TGTGCCAGCAGTGGGACAGGGATCTCAACTGAAGCTTTCTTT
CASSGTGISTEAFF
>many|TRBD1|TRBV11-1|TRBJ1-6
TGTGCCAGCAGCCAACAGGGGGCGCTGGCCCTCCACTTT
CASSQQGALALHF